The rows below give T cell receptor beta chains drawn from one sample of a study of OX40 agonist ivuxolimab in advanced cancers. Method: immunoSEQ multiplex PCR; TCRdb's copy keeps in-frame clones and lacks some. Of tens of thousands of clones listed, roughly 88% were seen once; the top ten hold about 4%. Specimen: CD4+ or CD8+ T cells sorted from blood, collected in a trial of the OX40 agonist ivuxolimab. Source of these receptors: an adult with an advanced solid tumor such as melanoma, head and neck, liver or kidney cancer. Both conserved end residues are part of each CDR3.

V gene | CDR3 protein
TRBV2 | CASRGLGDEQFF
TRBV4-2 | CASSQGRLADSYNEQFF
TRBV19 | CASSPRASNTQYF
TRBV5-1 | CASSLAGTGAKNIQYF
TRBV4-2 | CASSLQAGSSYEQYF
TRBV30 | CAWSEGVWTEAFF
TRBV9 | CASSVAGGRNTEAFF
TRBV28 | CASSLQRASLSPQPQHF
TRBV6-1 | CASSTGTMKYF
TRBV9 | CASSFGTDNNSPLHF
TRBV27 | CASSLQGGNGYTF
TRBV11-2 | CASSLALGVAYEQYF
TRBV19 | CASSIDLDYGYTF
TRBV7-9 | CASSLSQIYGYTF
TRBV5-1 | CASSRGSETQYF
TRBV5-1 | CASGDGTASNTEAFF
TRBV5-1 | CASSLEINTGGANVLTF
TRBV6-5 | CASATGPSQPQHF
TRBV7-6 | CASSLATETQYF
TRBV29-1 | CSVEEWQGIGYTF
TRBV14 | CASSHGVLATYNEQFF
TRBV19 | CASSITVSNQPQHF
TRBV1 | CTSSQNRADTGELFF
TRBV5-1 | CASSKNRPGSDTQYF
TRBV18 | CASSPPGQAGVVSEKLFF
TRBV6-6 | CASSYPQGAPYGYTF
TRBV6-1 | CASSVEGGTDTQYF
TRBV5-1 | CASSLGASGSTDTQYF
TRBV19 | CASSPGTGAQPIYETQYF
TRBV4-2 | CASSPATLAGGSYEQYF
TRBV2 | CASSEVQETQYF
TRBV29-1 | CSAGVATYEQYF
TRBV6-5 | CASSYSGAGAYEQYF